One sample yielded the 9 T cell receptor beta chains listed below, sequenced in a study of naive and memory T cell subsets. Both TRBC1 and TRBC2 were covered by a beta constant-region primer of two equimolar oligonucleotides. TCRdb analysed the UMI-ligation and nested PCR reads with MiXCR anew, one entry per CDR3 protein. The sample lists around 31,000 distinct CDR3 sequences, roughly a tenth occurring once. Material for sequencing was effector memory CD4+ T cells from blood. Subset: effector memory, CD45RA- CD27-. The receptors were sampled from a human donor in good health.

This clonotype appeared many times. The V call is TRBV28, the J call TRBJ1-1; no definite D call. This CDR3 spans 12 amino acids. Trimming pared 2 bases from V and 6 bases from J, leaving 7 bases between. The germline gives CDR1 MDHEN, CDR2 SYDVKM. CDR3 region: CASSLQEAEAFF. CDR3 DNA sequence: TGTGCCAGCAGTTTACAGGAGGCTGAAGCTTTCTTT.

This clonotype was found a few times. The V gene is TRBV28, the J gene TRBJ2-4; the match to TRBD1 covers 10 bases. CDR3 size: 17 residues. Trimming cost V 7 bases and J 2 bases; bases outside gene matches: 11. Germline CDR1 reads MDHEN; CDR2 reads SYDVKM. CDR3 bases: TGTGCCAGCACCCCGGCCGGGACAGGGGTTTCCAAAAACATTCAGTACTTC. Amino acid sequence: CASTPAGTGVSKNIQYF.

This clonotype was detected many times. Here the CDR3 reads CASSFSWNTGELFF. The CDR3 DNA is TGTGCCAGCAGCTTCTCGTGGAACACCGGGGAGCTGTTTTTT. The chain couples TRBV11-2 to TRBJ2-2; no clear D. V was clipped by 3 bases and J by 1 base, with 6 bases between them. Germline values: CDR1 SGHAT, CDR2 FQNNGV. This CDR3 region has 14 residues. Filled out from reference TRBV11-2 and TRBJ2-2, the complete variable domain reads EAGVAQSPRYKIIEKRQSVAFWCNPISGHATLYWYQQILGQGPKLLIQFQNNGVVDDSQLPKDRFSAERLKGVDSTLKIQPAKLEDSAVYLCASSFSWNTGELFFGEGSRLTVL.

This clonotype is labeled medium-sized (0.01 to 0.1%). The chain has TRBV14 and TRBJ2-7; D gene unclear. Germline CDR1 and CDR2: SGHDN and FVKESK. The CDR3 has 17 amino acids. Trimming removed 4 bases at V and 0 bases at J, with 19 bases between. Written as DNA, the CDR3 is TGTGCCAGCAGCCCGAGAAGTTTTGAAGACCGCTCCTACGAGCAGTACTTC. Translation: CASSPRSFEDRSYEQYF.

V is TRBV5-4 and J is TRBJ2-7; 9 bases match TRBD1. This CDR3 is built from 15 residues. Germline CDR1 SGHNT, CDR2 YYREEE (reference sequence). With 3 bases clipped from V and 5 bases from J, the junction kept 9 bases outside the gene matches. The CDR3 sequence is CASSSGTGKKNEQYF. The CDR3 nucleotides read TGTGCCAGCAGCTCCGGGACAGGGAAGAAGAACGAGCAGTACTTC.

Only a few counts were recorded for this clonotype. This chain connects TRBV6-5 to TRBJ2-2, with 12 bases that match TRBD2. Trimming cost V 6 bases and J 3 bases; bases outside gene matches: 8. Germline CDR1 reads MNHEY; CDR2 reads SVGAGI. The CDR3 is 17 residues long. The CDR3 loop is CASSLLAGGPHTGELFF. DNA for the CDR3: TGTGCCAGCAGCCTGCTAGCGGGAGGGCCTCACACCGGGGAGCTGTTTTTT.

This clonotype showed up many times. The V gene is TRBV12-3 or TRBV12-4, the J gene TRBJ2-1; D remains unclear. The CDR3 contains 15 residues. With 5 bases removed from V and 0 bases from J, the gap between germline ends came to 11 bases. In DNA, the CDR3 is TGTGCCAGCAGTCCAAGCTGGAGCTCCTACAATGAGCAGTTCTTC. Protein product: CASSPSWSSYNEQFF.

The table lists this clonotype with many counts. The chain links TRBV10-2 to TRBJ1-6; 7 bases map to TRBD1. The trim removed 4 bases at V and 10 bases at J, leaving 10 bases unmatched. Germline V gives CDR1 WSHSY, CDR2 SAAADI. This CDR3 has 15 residues. The CDR3 sequence: CASSVLTGSGSPLHF. CDR3 nucleotides: TGCGCCAGCAGTGTACTGACAGGGTCAGGATCACCCCTCCACTTT.

The genes are TRBV7-9 and TRBJ1-6; D call uncertain. The CDR3 is 14 amino acids. Germline V lookup: CDR1 SEHNR, CDR2 FQNEAQ (reference sequence). V shed 5 bases and J shed 3 bases, with 8 bases lying between them. The CDR3 DNA reads TGTGCCAGCAGCGGCATTAACTATAATTCACCCCTCCACTTT. Translation gives CASSGINYNSPLHF.